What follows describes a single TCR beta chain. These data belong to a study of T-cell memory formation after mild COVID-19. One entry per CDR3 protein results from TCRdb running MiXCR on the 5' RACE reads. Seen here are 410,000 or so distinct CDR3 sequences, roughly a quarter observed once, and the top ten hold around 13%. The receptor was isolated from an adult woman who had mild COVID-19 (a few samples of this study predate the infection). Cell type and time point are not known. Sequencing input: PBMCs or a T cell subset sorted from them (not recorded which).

In DNA, the CDR3 is TGCGCCAGCAGCCAAGATCCGGCTAGCGGGAGCCTAAGACCCGGGGAGCTGTTTTTT. Its translation is CASSQDPASGSLRPGELFF. The rearrangement joins TRBV4-1 to TRBJ2-2; 10 bases align to TRBD2. Germline lookup yields CDR1 MGHRA and CDR2 YSYEKL. Trimming removed 0 bases from V and 6 bases from J; junction bases left unmatched: 13. The CDR3 extends over 19 amino acids.